This TCR beta chain was captured in a study of neurological immune-mediated disorders. Study-wide findings and caveats: There were no CDR3 amino acid sequences shared by expanded clones across subjects, a result suggesting private repertoires in all groups.

TCRdb ran MiXCR on the 5' RACE reads and lists one entry per CDR3 protein. The table records approximately 82,000 distinct CDR3 sequences, about 12% of them present only once. Time point indicated: longitudinal time-point 2. Trimming removed 1 base from V and 7 bases from J; junction bases left unmatched: 13. The germline V gene encodes CDR1 SGHDT and CDR2 YYEEEE. The CDR3 contains 16 residues. Comments on this clonotype: Its antigen remains unknown.

The sequencing input was PBMCs. The chain links TRBV5-6 to TRBJ1-2; 7 nucleotides match TRBD1. The sequence was collected from a female donor with HTLV-1-associated myelopathy (HAM/TSP). This CDR3 reads CASSLRGRGLSGGYTF. The CDR3 nucleotides are TGTGCCAGCAGCTTGAGGGGGCGTGGATTGTCTGGTGGCTACACCTTC.